The rows below give T cell receptor beta chains drawn from one sample of a study of T cell responses to AZD1222 COVID-19 vaccine. Here immunoSEQ multiplex PCR was the method, and the copy in TCRdb shows in-frame clones only, minus some. This sample has approximately 180,000 clones, with over 75% found just once. The source was peripheral blood, collected on day 0 of AZD1222 vaccination. The receptors derive from an adult in good health. The conserved cysteine and the conserved F or W are not part of the CDR3 here.

V gene,CDR3 length,CDR3 protein
TRBV9,14,ASSKGLATTNEKLF
TRBV18,16,ASSPAPGQVFSPGTQY
TRBV23-1,12,ASSQEQPNEKLF
TRBV4-2,13,ASSQESGLNEKLF
TRBV5-4,11,ASSFWENTEAF
TRBV6-6,12,ASRGDRGQGTQY
TRBV9,13,ASSVETGAETEAF
TRBV6-4,12,ASSDGTANSPLH
TRBV9,14,ASSQTGFSGANVLT
TRBV2,12,ASYDQQGGTEAF
TRBV18,12,ASSPPMPQETQY
TRBV5-6,16,ASRPDRGRGQGGNTIY
TRBV3-1/TRBV3-2,13,ASSLPPAGGTEQY
TRBV2,14,ASSENGLAQQETQY
TRBV7-3,16,ASSETRDGFVGNEKLF
TRBV7-3,15,ASSLMRGAGKGDTQY
TRBV6-1,9,ASSEKETQY